This record covers a single T cell receptor beta chain. It lacks a known antigen. Base qualities are missing; no much larger clone stands one base away. TCRbeta CDR3 regions were amplified from genomic DNA by means of the immunoSEQ Assay, a bias-controlled multiplex PCR. The study's processing was this. Within the assay, amplification of reference gene primers was used to estimate how many nucleated cells each sample contained. To quantify the absolute abundance of each unique TCRbeta CDR3 rearrangement, sequence reads were collapsed and filtered. For each sample, productive Simpson clonality was calculated as the square root of Simpson's diversity index over productive rearrangements. Imported from immuneACCESS, the table was reduced by TCRdb to in-frame sequences with V and J called. These copies leave out some clones; in studies compared against another copy, an unresolved V gene accounts for under half, and the cause of the remainder is not known. V and J calls and clone size follow that table, whereas D and trimming were derived from the DNA. This sample holds roughly 67,000 clones; approximately 80% were observed only once. The ten largest account for roughly 6% of the sample.

The collaborating institutions used their own protocols to collect whole blood in K2EDTA tubes. For TCRbeta analysis, collaborators shipped samples in one of three forms: frozen whole blood, isolated PBMCs, or DNA extracted from either of those sample types. The record originates from a study of blood T cell repertoires in COVID-19 (TCRdb year 2020). Turning to the overall study: The collaborator samples originated in the United States, Italy and Spain and spanned the acute and convalescent phases of COVID-19. The sample metadata nearly always contained a de-identified subject ID, COVID-19 status, age in years and sex. Where available, HLA class I and class II types were taken from metadata supplied by the sample provider and were not determined by assay-based typing. Deeply sampled blood TCRbeta repertoires from subjects exposed to, actively infected with, or recovered from COVID-19 were included in the dataset. The prospective study material was composed of cDNA or gDNA derived from T cells, B-cell-depleted T cells, or PBMCs. The samples were drawn from the first 160 participants of the ongoing ImmuneRACE study and from 1,254 subjects provided by 6 global collaborators. The repertoires were released in a freely available public database intended as a resource for research on the immune response to SARS-CoV-2.

Findings and caveats that apply to the study as a whole: The quantity of clinical and demographic metadata differed by source and by participant and was supplied without curation.

This TCR was sampled from a woman aged 55-69 years with acute or convalescent COVID-19. Material for sequencing was peripheral blood.

The nucleotide sequence is TGTGCCAGCAGCGCGACAGGGGTGGGCGGGGAGCTGTTTTTT. This encodes CASSATGVGGELFF. The chain is made from TRBV7-3 and TRBJ2-2; 8 junctional bases match TRBD1. From the cysteine through the phenylalanine, the CDR3 covers 14 amino acids. Only CDR3 DNA remains: 42 bases, in frame from the first base. The V end gives up 5 bases and the J end 7 bases, leaving 6 bases in the junction not matched to a gene. Per the germline V gene, SGHTA is the CDR1 and FQGTGA is the CDR2. Joined to the reference TRBV7-3 and TRBJ2-2 proteins, this CDR3 gives the full variable domain: GAGVSQTPSNKVTEKGKYVELRCDPISGHTALYWYRQSLGQGPEFLIYFQGTGAADDSGLPNDRFFAVRPEGSVSTLKIQRTERGDSAVYLCASSATGVGGELFFGEGSRLTVL.